This TCR beta chain was sequenced in a study of PD-1 blockade in mismatch repair-deficient tumors. As for the study in general: All were previously treated, progressing patients with 12 mismatch repair-deficient cancer types. Study-level results: Tumor-resident clones, often undetectable pretreatment in blood, expanded then contracted after pembrolizumab.

As for this clone: Its antigen is not known.

TCRdb's table, derived via immunoSEQ multiplex PCR, lists solely in-frame clones and lacks some. This sample has some 84,000 clones, with 65% to 85% found just once. TCRs were sequenced from a few patients responding to pembrolizumab. Germline CDR1 is MNHNS and CDR2 is SASEGT. The trim removed 7 bases at V and 4 bases at J, leaving 7 bases unmatched. The CDR3 is 14 residues long. The chain couples TRBV6-1 to TRBJ2-5; 9 nucleotides match TRBD1. This clonotype was obtained from an adult with mismatch repair-deficient cancer. Sequencing used peripheral blood, obtained 12 weeks after starting pembrolizumab. The CDR3 nucleotides are TGTGCCAGCAAGGACAGGGGTATAGGAGAGACCCAGTACTTC. Amino acid sequence: CASKDRGIGETQYF.